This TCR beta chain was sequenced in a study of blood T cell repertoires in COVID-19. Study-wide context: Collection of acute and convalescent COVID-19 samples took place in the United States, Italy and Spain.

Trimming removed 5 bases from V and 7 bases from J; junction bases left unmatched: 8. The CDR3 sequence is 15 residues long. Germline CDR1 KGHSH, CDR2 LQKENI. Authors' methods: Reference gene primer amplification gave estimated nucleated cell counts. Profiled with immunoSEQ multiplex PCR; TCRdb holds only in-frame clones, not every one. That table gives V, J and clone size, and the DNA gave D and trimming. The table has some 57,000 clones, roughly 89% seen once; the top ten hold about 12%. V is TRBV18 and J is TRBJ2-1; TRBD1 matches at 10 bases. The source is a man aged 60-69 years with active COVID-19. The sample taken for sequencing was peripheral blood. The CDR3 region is CASSSIRQGANEQFF. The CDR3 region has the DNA TGTGCCAGCTCATCCATACGACAGGGGGCAAATGAGCAGTTCTTC.